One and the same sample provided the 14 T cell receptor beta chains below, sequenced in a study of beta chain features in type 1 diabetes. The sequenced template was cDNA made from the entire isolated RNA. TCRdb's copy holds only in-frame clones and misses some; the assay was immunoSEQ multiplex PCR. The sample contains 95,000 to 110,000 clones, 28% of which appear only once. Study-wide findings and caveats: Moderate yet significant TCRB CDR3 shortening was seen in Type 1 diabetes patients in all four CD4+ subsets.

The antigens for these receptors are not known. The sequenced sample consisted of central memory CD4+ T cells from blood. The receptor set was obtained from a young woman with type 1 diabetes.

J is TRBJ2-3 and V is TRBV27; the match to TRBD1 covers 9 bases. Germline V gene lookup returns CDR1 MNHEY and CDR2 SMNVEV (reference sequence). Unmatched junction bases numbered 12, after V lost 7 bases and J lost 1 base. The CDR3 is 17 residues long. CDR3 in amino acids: CASTIHGDRAGTDTQYF. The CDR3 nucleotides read TGTGCCAGCACTATACACGGGGACAGGGCCGGCACAGATACGCAGTATTTT.

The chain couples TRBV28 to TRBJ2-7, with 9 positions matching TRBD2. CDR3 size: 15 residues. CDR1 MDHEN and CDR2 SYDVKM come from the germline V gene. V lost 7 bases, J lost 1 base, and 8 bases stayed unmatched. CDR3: CASNPAAGGSYEQYF. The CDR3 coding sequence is TGTGCCAGCAACCCGGCGGCGGGAGGGTCCTACGAGCAGTACTTC.

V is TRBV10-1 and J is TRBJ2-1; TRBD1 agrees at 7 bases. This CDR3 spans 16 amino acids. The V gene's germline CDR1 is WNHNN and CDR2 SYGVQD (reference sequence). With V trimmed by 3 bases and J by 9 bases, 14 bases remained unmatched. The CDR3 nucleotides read TGCGCCAGCAGTGACTCCCGAATATTAGGGGGCGGTGAGCAGTTCTTC. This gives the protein CASSDSRILGGGEQFF.

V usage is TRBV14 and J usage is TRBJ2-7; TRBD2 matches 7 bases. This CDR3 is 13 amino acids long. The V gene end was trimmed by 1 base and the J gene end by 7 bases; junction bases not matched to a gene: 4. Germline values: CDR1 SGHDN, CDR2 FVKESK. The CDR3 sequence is CASSQGLAREQYF. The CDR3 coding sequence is TGTGCCAGCAGCCAAGGACTAGCAAGGGAGCAGTACTTC. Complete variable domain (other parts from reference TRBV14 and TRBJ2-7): EAGVTQFPSHSVIEKGQTVTLRCDPISGHDNLYWYRRVMGKEIKFLLHFVKESKQDESGMPNNRFLAERTGGTYSTLKVQPAELEDSGVYFCASSQGLAREQYFGPGTRLTVT.

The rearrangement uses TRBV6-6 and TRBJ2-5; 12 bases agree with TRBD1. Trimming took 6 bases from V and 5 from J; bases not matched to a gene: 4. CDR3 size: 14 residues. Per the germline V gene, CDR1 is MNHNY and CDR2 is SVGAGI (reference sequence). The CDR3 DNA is TGTGCCAGCAGGTGGGACAGGGGGCGGGAGACCCAGTACTTC. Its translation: CASRWDRGRETQYF.

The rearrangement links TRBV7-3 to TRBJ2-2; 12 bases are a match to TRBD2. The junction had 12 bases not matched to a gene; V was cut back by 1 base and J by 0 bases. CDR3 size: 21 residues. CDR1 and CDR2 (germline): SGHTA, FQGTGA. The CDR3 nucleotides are TGTGCCAGCAGCTTAAAGCCGGCCCTAGCGGGAGGGCACTCGAACACCGGGGAGCTGTTTTTT. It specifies CASSLKPALAGGHSNTGELFF.

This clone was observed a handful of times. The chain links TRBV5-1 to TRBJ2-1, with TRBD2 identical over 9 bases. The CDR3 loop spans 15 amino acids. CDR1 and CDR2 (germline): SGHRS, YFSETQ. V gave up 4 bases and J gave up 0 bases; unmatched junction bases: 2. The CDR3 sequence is CASSPSGTSYNEQFF. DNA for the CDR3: TGCGCCAGCAGCCCTAGCGGGACCTCCTACAATGAGCAGTTCTTC.

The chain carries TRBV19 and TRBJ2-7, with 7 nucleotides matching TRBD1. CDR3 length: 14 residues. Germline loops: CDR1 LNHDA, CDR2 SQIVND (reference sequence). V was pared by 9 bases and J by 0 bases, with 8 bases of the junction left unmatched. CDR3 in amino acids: CASRKTGSSYEQYF. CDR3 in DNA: TGTGCCAGCAGGAAGACAGGGAGCTCCTACGAGCAGTACTTC.

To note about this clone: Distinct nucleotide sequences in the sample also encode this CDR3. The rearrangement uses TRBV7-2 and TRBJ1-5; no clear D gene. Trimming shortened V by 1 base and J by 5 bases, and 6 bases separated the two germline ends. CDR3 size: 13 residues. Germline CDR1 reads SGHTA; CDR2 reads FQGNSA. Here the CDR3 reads CASSLGRDQPQHF. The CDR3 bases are TGTGCCAGCAGCTTAGGTCGGGATCAGCCCCAGCATTTT.

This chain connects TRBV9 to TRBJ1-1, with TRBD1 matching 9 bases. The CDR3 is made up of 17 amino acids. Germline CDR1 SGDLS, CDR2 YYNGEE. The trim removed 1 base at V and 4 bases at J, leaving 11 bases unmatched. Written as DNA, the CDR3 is TGTGCCAGCAGCGTATCCGGGGGGACAGGGTCCCCCACTGAAGCTTTCTTT. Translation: CASSVSGGTGSPTEAFF.

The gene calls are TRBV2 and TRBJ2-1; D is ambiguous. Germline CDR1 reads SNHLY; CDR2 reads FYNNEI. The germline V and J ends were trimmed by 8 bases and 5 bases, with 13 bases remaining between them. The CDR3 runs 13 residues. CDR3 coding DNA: TGTGCCAGCTGCAACTCTTTGAACAATGAGCAGTTCTTC. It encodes CASCNSLNNEQFF.

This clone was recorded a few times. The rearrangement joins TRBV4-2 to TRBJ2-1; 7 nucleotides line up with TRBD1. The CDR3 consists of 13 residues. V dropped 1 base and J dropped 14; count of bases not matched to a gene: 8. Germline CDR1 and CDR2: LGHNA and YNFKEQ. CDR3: CASSQVSRQGEFF. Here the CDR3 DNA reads TGTGCCAGCAGCCAAGTGTCCCGACAGGGCGAGTTCTTC.

The CDR3 coding sequence is TGTGCCAGCAGTTTGGGGAGTAATGGGGATACGCAGTATTTT. As protein: CASSLGSNGDTQYF. V is TRBV28 and J is TRBJ2-3; the D gene is possibly TRBD2 (5 bases). This CDR3 has 14 amino acids. CDR1 is MDHEN, CDR2 SYDVKM, per germline. Trimming removed 3 bases from V and 6 bases from J, with 13 bases in between. The full variable domain, with the rest looked up from reference TRBV28 and TRBJ2-3, is DVKVTQSSRYLVKRTGEKVFLECVQDMDHENMFWYRQDPGLGLRLIYFSYDVKMKEKGDIPEGYSVSREKKERFSLILESASTNQTSMYLCASSLGSNGDTQYFGPGTRLTVL.

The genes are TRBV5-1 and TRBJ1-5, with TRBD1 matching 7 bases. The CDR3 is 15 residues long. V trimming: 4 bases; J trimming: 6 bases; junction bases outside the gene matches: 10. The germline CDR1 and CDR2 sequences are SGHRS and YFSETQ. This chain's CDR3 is CASSERTGEGQPQHF. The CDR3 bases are TGCGCCAGCAGCGAAAGGACAGGAGAGGGTCAGCCCCAGCATTTT.